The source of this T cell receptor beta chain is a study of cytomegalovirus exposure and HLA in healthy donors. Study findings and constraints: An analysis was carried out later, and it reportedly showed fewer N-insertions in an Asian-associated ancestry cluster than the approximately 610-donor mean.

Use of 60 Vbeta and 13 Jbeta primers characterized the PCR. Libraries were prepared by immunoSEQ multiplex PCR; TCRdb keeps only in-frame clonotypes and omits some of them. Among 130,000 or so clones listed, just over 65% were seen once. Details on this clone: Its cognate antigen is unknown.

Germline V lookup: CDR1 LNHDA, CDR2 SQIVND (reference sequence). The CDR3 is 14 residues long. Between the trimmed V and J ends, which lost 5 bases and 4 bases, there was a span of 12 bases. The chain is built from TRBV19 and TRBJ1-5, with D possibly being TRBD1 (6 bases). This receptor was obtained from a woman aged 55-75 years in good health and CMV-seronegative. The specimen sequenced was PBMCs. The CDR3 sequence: CASSPHRENQPQHF. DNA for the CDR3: TGTGCCAGTAGTCCCCACAGGGAGAATCAGCCCCAGCATTTT.